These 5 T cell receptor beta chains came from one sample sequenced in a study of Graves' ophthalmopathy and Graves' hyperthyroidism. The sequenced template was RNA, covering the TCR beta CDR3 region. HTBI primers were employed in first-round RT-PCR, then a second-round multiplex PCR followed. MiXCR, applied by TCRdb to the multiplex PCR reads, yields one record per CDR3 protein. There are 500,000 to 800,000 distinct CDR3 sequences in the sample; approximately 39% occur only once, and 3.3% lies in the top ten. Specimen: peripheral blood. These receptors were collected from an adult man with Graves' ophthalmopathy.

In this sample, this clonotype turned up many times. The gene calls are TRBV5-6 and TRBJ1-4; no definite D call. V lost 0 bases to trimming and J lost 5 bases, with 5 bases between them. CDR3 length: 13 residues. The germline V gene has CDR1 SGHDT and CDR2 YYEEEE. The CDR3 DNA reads TGTGCCAGCAGCTTGGACTGGAATGAAAAACTGTTTTTT. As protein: CASSLDWNEKLFF.

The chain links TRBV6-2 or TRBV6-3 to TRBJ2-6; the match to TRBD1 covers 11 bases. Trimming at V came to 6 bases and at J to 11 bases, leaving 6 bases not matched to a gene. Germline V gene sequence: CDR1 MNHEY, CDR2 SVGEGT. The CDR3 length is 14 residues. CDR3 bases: TGTGCCAGCAGGGGGACAGGGGGAGCCTACGTCCTGACTTTC. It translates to CASRGTGGAYVLTF.

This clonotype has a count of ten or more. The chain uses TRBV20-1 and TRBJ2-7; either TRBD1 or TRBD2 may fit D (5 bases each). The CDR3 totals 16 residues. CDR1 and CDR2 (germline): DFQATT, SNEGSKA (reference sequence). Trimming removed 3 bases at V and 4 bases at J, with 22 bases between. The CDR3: CSASQDWGKGLYEQYF. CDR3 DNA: TGCAGTGCTAGCCAAGACTGGGGGAAGGGCCTTTACGAGCAGTACTTC.

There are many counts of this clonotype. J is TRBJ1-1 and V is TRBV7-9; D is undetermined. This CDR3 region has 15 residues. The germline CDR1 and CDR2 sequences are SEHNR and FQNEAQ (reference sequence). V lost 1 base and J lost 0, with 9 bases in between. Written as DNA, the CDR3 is TGTGCCAGCAGCTTAGTGGCAATTATGAACACTGAAGCTTTCTTT. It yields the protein CASSLVAIMNTEAFF.

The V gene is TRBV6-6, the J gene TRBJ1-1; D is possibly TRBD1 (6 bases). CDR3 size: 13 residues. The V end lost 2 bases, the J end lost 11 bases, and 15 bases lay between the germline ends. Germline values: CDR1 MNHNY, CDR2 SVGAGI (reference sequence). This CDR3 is CASSYDRPWSAFF. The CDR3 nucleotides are TGTGCCAGCAGTTACGACAGGCCCTGGTCGGCTTTCTTT.